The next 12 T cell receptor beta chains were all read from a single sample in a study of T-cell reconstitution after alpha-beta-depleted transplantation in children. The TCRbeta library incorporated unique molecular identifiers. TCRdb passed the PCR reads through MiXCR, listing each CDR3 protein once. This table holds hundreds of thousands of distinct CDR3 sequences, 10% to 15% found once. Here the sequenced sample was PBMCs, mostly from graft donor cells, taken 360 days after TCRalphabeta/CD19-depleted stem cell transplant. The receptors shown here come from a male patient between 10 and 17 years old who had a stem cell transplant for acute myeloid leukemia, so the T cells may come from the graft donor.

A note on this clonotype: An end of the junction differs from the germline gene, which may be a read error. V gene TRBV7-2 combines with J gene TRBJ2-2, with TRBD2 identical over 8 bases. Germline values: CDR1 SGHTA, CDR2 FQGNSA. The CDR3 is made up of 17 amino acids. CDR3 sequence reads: CASSLHGSGANTGELLF. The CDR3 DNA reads TGTGCCAGCAGCTTACATGGTAGCGGGGCTAACACCGGGGAGCTGCTTTTT.

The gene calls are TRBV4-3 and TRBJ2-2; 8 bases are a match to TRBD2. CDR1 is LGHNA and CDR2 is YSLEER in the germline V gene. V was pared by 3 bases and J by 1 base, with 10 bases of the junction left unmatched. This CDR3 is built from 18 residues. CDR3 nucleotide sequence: TGCGCCAGCAGCCAGGAGCGGGAGAGAGCGTGGAACACCGGGGAGCTGTTTTTT. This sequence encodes CASSQERERAWNTGELFF.

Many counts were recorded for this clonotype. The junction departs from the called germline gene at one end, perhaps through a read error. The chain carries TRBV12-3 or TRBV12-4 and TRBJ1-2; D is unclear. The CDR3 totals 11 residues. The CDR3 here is CASSFGYGYTF. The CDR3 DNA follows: TGCGCCAGCAGCTTTGGGTATGGCTACACCTTC.

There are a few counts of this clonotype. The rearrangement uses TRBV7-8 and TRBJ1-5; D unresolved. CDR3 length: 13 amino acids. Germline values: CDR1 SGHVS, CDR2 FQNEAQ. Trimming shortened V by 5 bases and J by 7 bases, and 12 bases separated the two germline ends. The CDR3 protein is CASSPFSQQPQHF. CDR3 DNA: TGTGCCAGCAGCCCCTTCTCTCAACAGCCCCAGCATTTT.

The CDR3 loop is CASSPPPVAGVGNEQFF. As DNA, the CDR3 is TGTGCCAGCAGCCCCCCCCCTGTAGCGGGAGTTGGGAATGAGCAGTTCTTC. V usage is TRBV3-1 and J usage is TRBJ2-1; 9 nucleotides line up with TRBD2. The CDR3 has 17 residues. In germline, CDR1 is LGHDT, CDR2 YNNKEL (reference sequence). Germline trimming cut 4 bases from V and 7 bases from J; bases unmatched to any gene: 14.

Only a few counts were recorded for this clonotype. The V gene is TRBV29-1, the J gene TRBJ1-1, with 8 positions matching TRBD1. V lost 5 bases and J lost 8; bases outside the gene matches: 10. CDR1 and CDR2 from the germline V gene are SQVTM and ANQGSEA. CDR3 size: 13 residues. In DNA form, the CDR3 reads TGCAGCGTTCCGGACAGGGAGGTCCACGAAGCTTTCTTT. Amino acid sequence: CSVPDREVHEAFF. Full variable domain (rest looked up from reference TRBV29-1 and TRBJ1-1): SAVISQKPSRDICQRGTSLTIQCQVDSQVTMMFWYRQQPGQSLTLIATANQGSEATYESGFVIDKFPISRPNLTFSTLTVSNMSPEDSSIYLCSVPDREVHEAFFGQGTRLTVV.

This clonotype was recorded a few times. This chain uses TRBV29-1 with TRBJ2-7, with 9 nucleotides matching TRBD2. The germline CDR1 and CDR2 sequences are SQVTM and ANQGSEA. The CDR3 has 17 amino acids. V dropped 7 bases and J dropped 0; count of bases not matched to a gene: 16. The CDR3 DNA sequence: TGCAGCGCTAAAGGGGGTAGCGGGAGTGTTGGCTCCTACGAGCAGTACTTC. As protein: CSAKGGSGSVGSYEQYF.

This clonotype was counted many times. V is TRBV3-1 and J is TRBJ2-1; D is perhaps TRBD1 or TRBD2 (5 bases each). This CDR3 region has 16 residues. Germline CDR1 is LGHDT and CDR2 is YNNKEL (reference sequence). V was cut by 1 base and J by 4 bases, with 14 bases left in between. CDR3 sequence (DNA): TGTGCCAGCAGCCAAGGCTACGGGACCTCATACAATGAGCAGTTCTTC. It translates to CASSQGYGTSYNEQFF.

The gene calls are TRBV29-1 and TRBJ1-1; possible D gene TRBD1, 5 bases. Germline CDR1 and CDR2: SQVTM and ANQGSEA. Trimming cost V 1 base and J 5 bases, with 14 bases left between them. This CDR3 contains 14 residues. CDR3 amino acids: CSVEGPTGGTEAFF. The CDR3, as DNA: TGCAGCGTTGAAGGGCCCACGGGGGGGACTGAAGCTTTCTTT.

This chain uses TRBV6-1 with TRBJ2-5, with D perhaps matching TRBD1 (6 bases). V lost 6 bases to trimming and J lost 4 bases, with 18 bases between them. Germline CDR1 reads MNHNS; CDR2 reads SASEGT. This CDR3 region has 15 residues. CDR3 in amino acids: CASSPPASGVETQYF. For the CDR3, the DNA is TGTGCCAGCAGCCCCCCAGCATCAGGGGTAGAGACCCAGTACTTC.

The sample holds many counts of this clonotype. CDR3 protein: CASSLVRETSYEQYF. The CDR3 DNA sequence: TGCGCCAGCAGCTTGGTGCGGGAGACCTCCTACGAGCAGTACTTC. This rearrangement joins TRBV5-1 to TRBJ2-7; 7 bases are a match to TRBD2. Trimming at V came to 0 bases and at J to 0 bases, leaving 3 bases not matched to a gene. The CDR3 sequence is 15 residues long. Germline V lookup: CDR1 SGHRS, CDR2 YFSETQ.

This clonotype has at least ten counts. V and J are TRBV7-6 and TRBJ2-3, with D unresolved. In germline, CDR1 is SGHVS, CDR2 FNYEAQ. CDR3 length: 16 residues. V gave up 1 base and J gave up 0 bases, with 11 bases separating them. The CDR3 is CASSLEWTASTDTQYF. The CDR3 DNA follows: TGTGCCAGCAGCTTAGAATGGACGGCTAGCACAGATACGCAGTATTTT.